This is a list of T cell receptor beta chains from one sample in a study of blood T cell repertoires in COVID-19. Libraries were prepared by immunoSEQ multiplex PCR; TCRdb keeps only in-frame clonotypes and omits some of them. The sample has under 250,000 clones, approximately 82% seen once. The sample was peripheral blood. The receptors stem from a man between 35 and 55 years old with active or convalescent COVID-19. The CDR3 runs from the conserved cysteine through the conserved F or W. Fields, in order: clone size, D gene, J gene, V gene, CDR3 DNA, CDR3 protein. D genes are given only for firm matches. Size tells how often a clone was seen (once, few, many) or the class of an expanded clone, and some rows leave it out.

abundance: -
d_gene: TRBD2
j_gene: TRBJ2-3
v_gene: TRBV6-5
CDR3nt: TGTGCCAGCAGTCCAGCGGGGGGGTCGGCGGATACGCAGTATTTT
CDR3aa: CASSPAGGSADTQYF

abundance: -
d_gene: -
j_gene: TRBJ1-2
v_gene: TRBV19
CDR3nt: TGTGCCAGTAGTATAGCCCCGGTTAACTATGGCTACACCTTC
CDR3aa: CASSIAPVNYGYTF

abundance: -
d_gene: -
j_gene: TRBJ2-7
v_gene: TRBV18
CDR3nt: TGTGCCAGCTCACCTCGGGCAGGGGACGAGCAGTACTTC
CDR3aa: CASSPRAGDEQYF

abundance: -
d_gene: -
j_gene: TRBJ2-1
v_gene: TRBV30
CDR3nt: TGTGCCTGGAGTAGAAAGCGCCGATACAATGAGCAGTTCTTC
CDR3aa: CAWSRKRRYNEQFF

abundance: -
d_gene: -
j_gene: TRBJ2-7
v_gene: TRBV11-3
CDR3nt: TGTGCCAGCAGCTTATTACAGGCGGTGCCCTACGAGCAGTACTTC
CDR3aa: CASSLLQAVPYEQYF

abundance: -
d_gene: -
j_gene: TRBJ2-1
v_gene: TRBV13
CDR3nt: TGTGCCAGCAGCTTAGGTTTGGCTCAACTAAACAATGAGCAGTTCTTC
CDR3aa: CASSLGLAQLNNEQFF

abundance: once
d_gene: TRBD2
j_gene: TRBJ2-2
v_gene: TRBV4-2
CDR3nt: TGTGCCAGCAGCCAATCAGCGGGGGGGTTTACCGGGGAGCTGTTTTTT
CDR3aa: CASSQSAGGFTGELFF

abundance: -
d_gene: -
j_gene: TRBJ1-2
v_gene: TRBV30
CDR3nt: TGTGCCTGGAGTCCCCCTGTACGCGTGTATGGCTACACCTTC
CDR3aa: CAWSPPVRVYGYTF

abundance: -
d_gene: -
j_gene: TRBJ2-2
v_gene: TRBV30
CDR3nt: TGTGCCTGGAGTACGGGGGGCGGTCGGCCCGGGGAGCTGTTTTTT
CDR3aa: CAWSTGGGRPGELFF

abundance: -
d_gene: -
j_gene: TRBJ1-1
v_gene: TRBV12-3/TRBV12-4
CDR3nt: TGTGCCAGCAGTTTTAGAGCGAACACTGAAGCTTTCTTT
CDR3aa: CASSFRANTEAFF

abundance: -
d_gene: -
j_gene: TRBJ1-1
v_gene: TRBV28
CDR3nt: TGTGCCAGCAGAAAAAGCTCCATGAACACTGAAGCTTTCTTT
CDR3aa: CASRKSSMNTEAFF

abundance: -
d_gene: -
j_gene: TRBJ2-3
v_gene: TRBV5-4
CDR3nt: TGTGCCAGCAGCTTGGACCAAGGACTCACTAGCACAGATACGCAGTATTTT
CDR3aa: CASSLDQGLTSTDTQYF

abundance: -
d_gene: -
j_gene: TRBJ1-1
v_gene: TRBV12-3/TRBV12-4
CDR3nt: TGTGCCAGCAGTTTTTCAGGGTTTGAAGCTTTCTTT
CDR3aa: CASSFSGFEAFF

abundance: -
d_gene: -
j_gene: TRBJ1-4
v_gene: TRBV6-5
CDR3nt: TGTGCCAGCAGTTACTCGAGCAGGGGAAATGAAAAACTGTTTTTT
CDR3aa: CASSYSSRGNEKLFF

abundance: -
d_gene: TRBD1
j_gene: TRBJ1-3
v_gene: TRBV5-4
CDR3nt: TGTGCCAGCAGCTCAGGGGGCCTAATAGGAAACACCATATATTTT
CDR3aa: CASSSGGLIGNTIYF

abundance: -
d_gene: TRBD1
j_gene: TRBJ2-1
v_gene: TRBV6-5
CDR3nt: TGTGCCAGCACCCCCGGGACAGGGTACAATGAGCAGTTCTTC
CDR3aa: CASTPGTGYNEQFF

abundance: -
d_gene: -
j_gene: TRBJ2-1
v_gene: TRBV24-1
CDR3nt: TGTGCCACCAGTGGAGGGGGGGGCCTAGCCAGCTCCTACAATGAGCAGTTCTTC
CDR3aa: CATSGGGGLASSYNEQFF

abundance: few
d_gene: TRBD2
j_gene: TRBJ2-7
v_gene: TRBV11-3
CDR3nt: TGTGCCAGCAGCTTCGCTAGCGGGGTTGGGACCTACTACGAGCAGTACTTC
CDR3aa: CASSFASGVGTYYEQYF

abundance: -
d_gene: -
j_gene: TRBJ1-1
v_gene: TRBV27
CDR3nt: TGTGCCAGCAGTCAAACAGAGGGATACACTGAAGCTTTCTTT
CDR3aa: CASSQTEGYTEAFF

abundance: -
d_gene: -
j_gene: TRBJ1-1
v_gene: TRBV5-1
CDR3nt: TGCGCCAGCAGCTTGGGAGGGTTTGAAGCTTTCTTT
CDR3aa: CASSLGGFEAFF

abundance: once
d_gene: -
j_gene: TRBJ1-1
v_gene: TRBV6-5
CDR3nt: TGTGCCAGCAGTTACTCTTTCCAGGTCAACACTGAAGCTTTCTTT
CDR3aa: CASSYSFQVNTEAFF

abundance: -
d_gene: TRBD2
j_gene: TRBJ2-3
v_gene: TRBV5-1
CDR3nt: TGCGCCAGCAGCCCCGGACTAGCGGGAGGGGGGACAGATACGCAGTATTTT
CDR3aa: CASSPGLAGGGTDTQYF

abundance: -
d_gene: TRBD1
j_gene: TRBJ1-1
v_gene: TRBV11-1
CDR3nt: TGTGCCAGCAGCTTAGCGGGACAGGGAAGTGAAGCTTTCTTT
CDR3aa: CASSLAGQGSEAFF

abundance: -
d_gene: -
j_gene: TRBJ1-1
v_gene: TRBV14
CDR3nt: TGTGCCAGCAGCCAAGATCGGTTCGGGGGGACTGAAGCTTTCTTT
CDR3aa: CASSQDRFGGTEAFF

abundance: -
d_gene: TRBD1
j_gene: TRBJ1-4
v_gene: TRBV3-1/TRBV3-2
CDR3nt: TGTGCCAGCAGCCAAGCAGGGGGCAATGAAAAACTGTTTTTT
CDR3aa: CASSQAGGNEKLFF

abundance: -
d_gene: -
j_gene: TRBJ2-7
v_gene: TRBV6-1
CDR3nt: TGTGCCAGCAGTGAGAGCTACCCAACTCCAAGCGGCAATGACTACGAGCAGTACTTC
CDR3aa: CASSESYPTPSGNDYEQYF

abundance: -
d_gene: TRBD1
j_gene: TRBJ1-2
v_gene: TRBV5-4
CDR3nt: TGTGCCAGCAGCTTGGACAGGGGGCTGGTCTCGAGGGGCTACACCTTC
CDR3aa: CASSLDRGLVSRGYTF

abundance: -
d_gene: -
j_gene: TRBJ1-2
v_gene: TRBV14
CDR3nt: TGTGCCAGCAGCCACCTTCTCCCAACCACAGGGTTTGACTATGGCTACACCTTC
CDR3aa: CASSHLLPTTGFDYGYTF

abundance: once
d_gene: TRBD1
j_gene: TRBJ2-5
v_gene: TRBV24-1
CDR3nt: TGTGCCACCAGTGACATAGGACAGGGAGGAGAGACCCAGTACTTC
CDR3aa: CATSDIGQGGETQYF

abundance: once
d_gene: TRBD2
j_gene: TRBJ2-1
v_gene: TRBV5-6
CDR3nt: TGTGCCAGCAGCTTGAGCGGGGGATTGGGTGAGCAGTTCTTC
CDR3aa: CASSLSGGLGEQFF

abundance: -
d_gene: TRBD1
j_gene: TRBJ1-5
v_gene: TRBV6-5
CDR3nt: TGTGCCAGCAGTTACTCCGGACAGGGTGGCAATCAGCCCCAGCATTTT
CDR3aa: CASSYSGQGGNQPQHF

abundance: -
d_gene: -
j_gene: TRBJ2-1
v_gene: TRBV24-1
CDR3nt: TGTGCCACCAGTGAGAAAGGGACTCTAGGGCAGTTCTTC
CDR3aa: CATSEKGTLGQFF

abundance: -
d_gene: TRBD2
j_gene: TRBJ2-7
v_gene: TRBV27
CDR3nt: TGTGCCAGCAGATCACGGACTAGCGGGACCCCCTACGAGCAGTACTTC
CDR3aa: CASRSRTSGTPYEQYF